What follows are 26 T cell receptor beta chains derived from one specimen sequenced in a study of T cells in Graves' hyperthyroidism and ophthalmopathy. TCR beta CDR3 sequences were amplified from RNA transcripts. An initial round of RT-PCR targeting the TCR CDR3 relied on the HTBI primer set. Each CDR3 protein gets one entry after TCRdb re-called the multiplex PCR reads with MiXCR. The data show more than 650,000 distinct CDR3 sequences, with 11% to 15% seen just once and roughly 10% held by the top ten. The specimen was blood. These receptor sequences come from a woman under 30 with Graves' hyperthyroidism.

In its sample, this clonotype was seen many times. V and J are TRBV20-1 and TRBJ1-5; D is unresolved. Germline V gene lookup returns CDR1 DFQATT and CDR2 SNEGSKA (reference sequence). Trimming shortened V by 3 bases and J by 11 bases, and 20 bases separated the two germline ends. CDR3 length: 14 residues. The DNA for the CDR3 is TGCAGTGCTAGCTATGACACCGGTAGAGAAACCCAGCATTTT. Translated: CSASYDTGRETQHF.

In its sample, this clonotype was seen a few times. Here the CDR3 DNA reads TGTGCCAGCAGGACAGGAGATAGTACGCAGTATTTT. It encodes CASRTGDSTQYF. The genes are TRBV7-9 and TRBJ2-3; maybe TRBD1 (6 bases). Germline V gene lookup returns CDR1 SEHNR and CDR2 FQNEAQ (reference sequence). The CDR3 has 12 residues. Trimming shortened V by 6 bases and J by 8 bases, and 12 bases separated the two germline ends.

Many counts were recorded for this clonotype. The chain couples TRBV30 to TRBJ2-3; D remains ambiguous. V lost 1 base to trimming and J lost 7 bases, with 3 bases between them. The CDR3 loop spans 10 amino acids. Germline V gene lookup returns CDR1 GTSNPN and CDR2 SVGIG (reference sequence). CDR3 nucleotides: TGTGCCTGGAGTGGCTATACGCAGTATTTT. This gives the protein CAWSGYTQYF.

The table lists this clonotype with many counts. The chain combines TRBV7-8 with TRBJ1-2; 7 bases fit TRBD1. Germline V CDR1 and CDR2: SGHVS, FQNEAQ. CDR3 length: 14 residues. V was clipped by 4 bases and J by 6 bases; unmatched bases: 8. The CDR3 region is CASSSRQGVHGYTF. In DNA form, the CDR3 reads TGTGCCAGCAGCTCACGACAGGGAGTCCATGGCTACACCTTC.

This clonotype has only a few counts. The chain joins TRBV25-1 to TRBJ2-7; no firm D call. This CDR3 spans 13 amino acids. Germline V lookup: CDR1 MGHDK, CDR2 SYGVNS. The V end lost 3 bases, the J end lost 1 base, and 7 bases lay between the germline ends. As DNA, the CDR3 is TGTGCCAGCAGTGATTGGGATTCCTACGAGCAGTACTTC. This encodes CASSDWDSYEQYF.

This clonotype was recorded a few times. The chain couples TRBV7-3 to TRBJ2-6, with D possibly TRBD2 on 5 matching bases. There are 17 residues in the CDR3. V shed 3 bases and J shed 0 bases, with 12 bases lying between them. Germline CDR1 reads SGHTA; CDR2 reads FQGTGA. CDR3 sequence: CASSLIGRASGANVLTF. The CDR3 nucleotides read TGTGCCAGCAGCTTGATCGGGCGGGCCTCTGGGGCCAACGTCCTGACTTTC. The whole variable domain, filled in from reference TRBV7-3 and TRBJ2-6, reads GAGVSQTPSNKVTEKGKYVELRCDPISGHTALYWYRQSLGQGPEFLIYFQGTGAADDSGLPNDRFFAVRPEGSVSTLKIQRTERGDSAVYLCASSLIGRASGANVLTFGAGSRLTVL.

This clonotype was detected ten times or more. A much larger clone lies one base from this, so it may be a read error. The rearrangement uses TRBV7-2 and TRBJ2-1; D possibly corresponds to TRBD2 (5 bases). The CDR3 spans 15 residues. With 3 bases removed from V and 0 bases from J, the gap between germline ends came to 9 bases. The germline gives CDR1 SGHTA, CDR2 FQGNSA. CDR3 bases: TGTGCCAGCAGCTTTAGCGCGAGCTCCTACAATGAGCAGTTCTTC. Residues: CASSFSASSYNEQFF.

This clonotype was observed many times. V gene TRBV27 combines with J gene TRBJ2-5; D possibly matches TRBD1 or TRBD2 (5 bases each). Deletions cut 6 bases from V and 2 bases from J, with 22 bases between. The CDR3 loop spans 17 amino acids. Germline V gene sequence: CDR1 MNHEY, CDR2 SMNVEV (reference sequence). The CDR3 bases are TGTGCCAGCAGCCGAGCTGGGGGTAGTTGGGGTCAAGAGACCCAGTACTTC. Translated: CASSRAGGSWGQETQYF.

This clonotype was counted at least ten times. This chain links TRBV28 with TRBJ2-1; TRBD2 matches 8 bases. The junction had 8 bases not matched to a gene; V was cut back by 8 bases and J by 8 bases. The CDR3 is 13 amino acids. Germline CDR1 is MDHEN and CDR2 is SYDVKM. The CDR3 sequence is CASGMSGRDEQFF. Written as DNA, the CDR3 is TGTGCCAGCGGTATGAGCGGGAGAGATGAGCAGTTCTTC.

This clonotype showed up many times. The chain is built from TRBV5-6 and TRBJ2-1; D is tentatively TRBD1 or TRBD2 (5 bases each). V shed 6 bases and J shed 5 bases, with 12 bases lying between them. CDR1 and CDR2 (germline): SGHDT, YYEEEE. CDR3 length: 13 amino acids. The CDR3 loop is CASTVPGHNEQFF. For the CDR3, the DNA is TGTGCCAGCACCGTCCCGGGACACAATGAGCAGTTCTTC.

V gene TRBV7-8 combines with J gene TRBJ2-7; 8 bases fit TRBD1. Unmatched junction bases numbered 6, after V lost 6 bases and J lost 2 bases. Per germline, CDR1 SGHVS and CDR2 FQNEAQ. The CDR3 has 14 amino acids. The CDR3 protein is CASRAKQGAYEQYF. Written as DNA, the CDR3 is TGTGCCAGCAGGGCAAAACAGGGGGCCTACGAGCAGTACTTC.

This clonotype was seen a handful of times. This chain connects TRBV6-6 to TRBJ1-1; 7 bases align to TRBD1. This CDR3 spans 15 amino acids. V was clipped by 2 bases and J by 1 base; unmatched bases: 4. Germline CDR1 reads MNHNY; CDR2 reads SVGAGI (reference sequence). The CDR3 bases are TGTGCCAGCAGTTACCCCCGACAGGGGAACACTGAAGCTTTCTTT. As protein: CASSYPRQGNTEAFF.

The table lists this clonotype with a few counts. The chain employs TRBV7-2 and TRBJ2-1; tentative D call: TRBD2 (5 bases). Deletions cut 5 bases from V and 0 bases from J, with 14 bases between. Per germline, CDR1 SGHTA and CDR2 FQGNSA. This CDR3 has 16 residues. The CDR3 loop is CASSPLRRLSYNEQFF. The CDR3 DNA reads TGTGCCAGCAGCCCACTAAGGAGGCTCTCCTACAATGAGCAGTTCTTC.

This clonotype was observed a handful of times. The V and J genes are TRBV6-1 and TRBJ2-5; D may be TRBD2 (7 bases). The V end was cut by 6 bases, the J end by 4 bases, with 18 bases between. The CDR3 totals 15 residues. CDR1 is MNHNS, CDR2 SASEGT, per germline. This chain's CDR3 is CASRFPGGRRETQYF. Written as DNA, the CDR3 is TGTGCCAGCAGATTCCCCGGGGGGCGTAGAGAGACCCAGTACTTC.

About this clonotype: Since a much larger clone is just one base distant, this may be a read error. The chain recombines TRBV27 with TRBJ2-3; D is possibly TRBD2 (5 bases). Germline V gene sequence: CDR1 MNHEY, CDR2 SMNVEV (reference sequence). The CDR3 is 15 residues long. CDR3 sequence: CASSFLGSSTDTLYF. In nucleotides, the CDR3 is TGTGCCAGCAGTTTTTTGGGATCTAGCACAGATACGCTGTATTTT.

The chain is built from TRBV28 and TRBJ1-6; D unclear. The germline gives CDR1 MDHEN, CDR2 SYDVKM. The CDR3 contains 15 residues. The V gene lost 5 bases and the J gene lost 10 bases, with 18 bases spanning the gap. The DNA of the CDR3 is TGTGCCAGCAGTCGTCGGAGTGGAAACAAGTCACCCCTCCACTTT. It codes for CASSRRSGNKSPLHF.

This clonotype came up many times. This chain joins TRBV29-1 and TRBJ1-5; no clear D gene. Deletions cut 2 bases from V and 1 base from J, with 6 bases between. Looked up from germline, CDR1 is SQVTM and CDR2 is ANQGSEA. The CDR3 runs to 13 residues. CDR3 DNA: TGCAGCGTTGAACTGGGGAGCAATCAGCCCCAGCATTTT. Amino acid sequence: CSVELGSNQPQHF.

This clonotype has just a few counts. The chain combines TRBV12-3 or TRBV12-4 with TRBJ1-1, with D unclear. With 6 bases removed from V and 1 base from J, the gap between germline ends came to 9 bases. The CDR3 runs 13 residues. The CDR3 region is CASRLTRNTEAFF. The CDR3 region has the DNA TGTGCCAGCAGACTTACACGGAACACTGAAGCTTTCTTT.

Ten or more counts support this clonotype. The CDR3 protein is CASSFGTSLKSADTQYF. Written as DNA, the CDR3 is TGCGCCAGCAGCTTTGGGACTAGCCTCAAAAGCGCAGATACGCAGTATTTT. The chain uses TRBV5-1 and TRBJ2-3; 9 positions match TRBD2. CDR3 length equals 17 residues. The germline V gene has CDR1 SGHRS and CDR2 YFSETQ. Trimming took 2 bases from V and 4 from J; bases not matched to a gene: 11.

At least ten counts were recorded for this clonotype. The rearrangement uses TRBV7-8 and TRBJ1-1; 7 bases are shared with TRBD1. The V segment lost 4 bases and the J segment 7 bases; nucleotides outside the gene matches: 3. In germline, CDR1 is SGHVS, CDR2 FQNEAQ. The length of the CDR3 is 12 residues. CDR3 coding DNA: TGTGCCAGCAGCTCTACAGGGGTTGAAGCTTTCTTT. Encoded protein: CASSSTGVEAFF. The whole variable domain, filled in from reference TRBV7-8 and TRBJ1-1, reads GAGVSQSPRYKVAKRGQDVALRCDPISGHVSLFWYQQALGQGPEFLTYFQNEAQLDKSGLPSDRFFAERPEGSVSTLKIQRTQQEDSAVYLCASSSTGVEAFFGQGTRLTVV.

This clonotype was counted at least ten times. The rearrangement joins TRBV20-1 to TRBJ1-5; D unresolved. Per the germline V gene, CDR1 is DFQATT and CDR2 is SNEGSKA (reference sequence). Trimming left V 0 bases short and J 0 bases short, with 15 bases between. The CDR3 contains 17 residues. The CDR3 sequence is CSARDRLGPNSNQPQHF. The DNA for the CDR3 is TGCAGTGCTAGAGATCGTCTAGGGCCGAATAGCAATCAGCCCCAGCATTTT.

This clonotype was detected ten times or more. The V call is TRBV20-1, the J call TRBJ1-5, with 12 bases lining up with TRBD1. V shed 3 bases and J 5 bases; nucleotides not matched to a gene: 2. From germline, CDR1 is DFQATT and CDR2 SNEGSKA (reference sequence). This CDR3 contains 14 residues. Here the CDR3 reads CSASGTGGYQPQHF. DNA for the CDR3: TGCAGTGCTAGCGGGACAGGGGGCTATCAGCCCCAGCATTTT.

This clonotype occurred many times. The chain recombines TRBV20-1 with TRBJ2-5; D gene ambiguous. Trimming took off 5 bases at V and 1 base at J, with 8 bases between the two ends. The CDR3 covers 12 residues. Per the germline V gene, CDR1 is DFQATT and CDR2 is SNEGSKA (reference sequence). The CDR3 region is CSAVSSQETQYF. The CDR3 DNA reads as TGCAGTGCTGTGTCTAGCCAAGAGACCCAGTACTTC.

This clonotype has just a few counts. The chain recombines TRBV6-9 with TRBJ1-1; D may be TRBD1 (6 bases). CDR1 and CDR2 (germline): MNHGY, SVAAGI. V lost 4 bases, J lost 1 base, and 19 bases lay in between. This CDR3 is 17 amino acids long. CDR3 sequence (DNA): TGTGCCAGCAGTTTCGGGCAGAAAAGGGGGAGGAACACTGAAGCTTTCTTT. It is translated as CASSFGQKRGRNTEAFF.

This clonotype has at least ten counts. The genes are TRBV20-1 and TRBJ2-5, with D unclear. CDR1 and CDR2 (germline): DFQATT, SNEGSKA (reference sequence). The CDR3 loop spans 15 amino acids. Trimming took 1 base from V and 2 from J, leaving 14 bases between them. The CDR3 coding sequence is TGCAGTGCTAGAGCTTCAGCACGTAGACAAGAGACCCAGTACTTC. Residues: CSARASARRQETQYF.

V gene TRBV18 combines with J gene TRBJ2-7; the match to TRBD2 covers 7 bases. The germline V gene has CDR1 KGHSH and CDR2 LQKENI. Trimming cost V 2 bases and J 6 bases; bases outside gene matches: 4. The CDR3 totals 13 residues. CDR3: CASSPSLASEQYF. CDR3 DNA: TGTGCCAGCTCACCATCACTAGCGTCCGAGCAGTACTTC.